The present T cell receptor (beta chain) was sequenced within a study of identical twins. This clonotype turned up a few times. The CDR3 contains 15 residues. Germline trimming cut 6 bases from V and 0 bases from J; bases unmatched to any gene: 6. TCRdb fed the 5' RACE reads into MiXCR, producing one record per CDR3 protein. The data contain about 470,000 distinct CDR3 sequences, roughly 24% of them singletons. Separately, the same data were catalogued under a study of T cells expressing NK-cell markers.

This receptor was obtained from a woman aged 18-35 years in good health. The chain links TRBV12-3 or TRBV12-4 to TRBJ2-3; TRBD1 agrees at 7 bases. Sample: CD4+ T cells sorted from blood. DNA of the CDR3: TGTGCCAGCAGACGGACAGGAACTAGCACAGATACGCAGTATTTT. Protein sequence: CASRRTGTSTDTQYF.